This record concerns one TCR beta chain sequence. This table comes from immunoSEQ multiplex PCR, and its TCRdb copy is limited to in-frame clones, with some not included. The data contain 150,000 to 200,000 clones, approximately 80% of them singletons. The data were obtained in a study of blood T cell repertoires in COVID-19. Overall study context: From T cells, B-cell-depleted T cells, or PBMCs came the material, which was cDNA or gDNA.

The V segment lost 3 bases and the J segment 1 base; nucleotides outside the gene matches: 1. CDR3 length: 15 residues. CDR1 SNHLY and CDR2 FYNNEI come from the germline V gene. What was sequenced was peripheral blood. The TCR comes from a woman aged 50 to 65 with active or convalescent COVID-19. The chain couples TRBV2 to TRBJ2-1, with 9 bases identical to TRBD1. CDR3 protein: CASSDGTGSYNEQFF. CDR3 DNA sequence: TGTGCCAGCAGTGATGGGACAGGGTCCTACAATGAGCAGTTCTTC.